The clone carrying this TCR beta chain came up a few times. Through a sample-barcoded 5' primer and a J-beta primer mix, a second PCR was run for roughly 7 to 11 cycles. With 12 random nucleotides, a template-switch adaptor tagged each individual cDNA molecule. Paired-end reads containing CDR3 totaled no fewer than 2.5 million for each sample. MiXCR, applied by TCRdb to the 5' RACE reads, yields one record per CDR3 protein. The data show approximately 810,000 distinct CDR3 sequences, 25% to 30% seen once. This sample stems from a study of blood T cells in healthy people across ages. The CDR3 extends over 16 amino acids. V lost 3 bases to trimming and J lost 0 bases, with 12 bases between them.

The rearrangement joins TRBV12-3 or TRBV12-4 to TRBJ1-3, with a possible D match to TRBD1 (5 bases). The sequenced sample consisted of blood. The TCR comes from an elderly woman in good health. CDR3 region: CASSLGTDYSGNTIYF. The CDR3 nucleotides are TGTGCCAGCAGTTTGGGGACGGATTACTCTGGAAACACCATATATTTT.